Below are 27 T cell receptor beta chains sequenced from a single sample in a study of blood T cells in healthy people across ages. Next came a second PCR, run for roughly 6 to 11 cycles, which used a sample-barcoded 5' primer along with a J-beta primer mix. A single record per CDR3 protein comes from TCRdb applying MiXCR to the 5' RACE reads. The sample contains hundreds of thousands of distinct CDR3 sequences, 45% to 65% of which appear only once. The specimen sequenced was blood. These receptors originate from a man aged 55-75 years in good health.

This CDR3 is CSAVLREDKQFF. DNA of the CDR3: TGCAGTGCGGTTTTGCGGGAGGACAAGCAGTTCTTC. The V gene is TRBV20-1, the J gene TRBJ2-1; TRBD2 agrees at 8 bases. Per the germline V gene, CDR1 is DFQATT and CDR2 is SNEGSKA (reference sequence). Trimming removed 6 bases from V and 11 bases from J; junction bases left unmatched: 9. The CDR3 is 12 residues long.

This CDR3 reads CASSQVEGGTKNIQYF. The CDR3 nucleotides read TGTGCCAGCAGCCAAGTCGAGGGAGGGACCAAAAACATTCAGTACTTC. The chain is built from TRBV14 and TRBJ2-4; TRBD2 matches at 7 bases. This CDR3 has 16 amino acids. Germline V gives CDR1 SGHDN, CDR2 FVKESK. Germline trimming cut 1 base from V and 2 bases from J; bases unmatched to any gene: 5.

The CDR3 region is CSAVSGGPTYEQYF. CDR3 DNA: TGCAGTGCTGTCAGCGGGGGGCCCACCTACGAGCAGTACTTC. V gene TRBV20-1 combines with J gene TRBJ2-4, with TRBD2 matching 9 bases. The last part of the DNA fits TRBJ2-7 better; the J call may be wrong. This CDR3 is built from 14 residues. Germline CDR1 DFQATT, CDR2 SNEGSKA (reference sequence).

The chain uses TRBV20-1 and TRBJ1-2; 7 nucleotides align to TRBD1. Looked up from germline, CDR1 is DFQATT and CDR2 is SNEGSKA (reference sequence). The junction had 6 bases not matched to a gene; V was cut back by 0 bases and J by 2 bases. This CDR3 region has 15 residues. The CDR3 protein is CSARDALGQNYGYTF. In nucleotides, the CDR3 is TGCAGTGCTAGAGACGCCCTGGGACAGAACTATGGCTACACCTTC.

This chain uses TRBV11-2 with TRBJ1-1; D gene uncertain. Germline V CDR1 and CDR2: SGHAT, FQNNGV. The length of the CDR3 is 14 residues. V was pared by 5 bases and J by 2 bases, with 12 bases between. CDR3 DNA: TGTGCCAGCAGCGTAGGCCAGTTTAACACTGAAGCTTTCTTT. Its protein is CASSVGQFNTEAFF.

A note on this clonotype: At one of its ends the junction is not consistent with the germline gene, which may arise from a read error. The chain uses TRBV20-1 and TRBJ1-1; possibly TRBD1 for D (6 bases). Germline assignment: CDR1 DFQATT and CDR2 SNEGSKA (reference sequence). The CDR3 sequence is 15 residues long. The CDR3 region is CSAYLLGGMNPEAFF. Here the CDR3 DNA reads TGCAGTGCCTACCTTTTAGGGGGTATGAACCCTGAAGCTTTCTTT.

V usage is TRBV28 and J usage is TRBJ1-2, with 7 bases identical to TRBD1. V dropped 4 bases and J dropped 3; count of bases not matched to a gene: 5. The CDR3 is 14 amino acids. In germline, CDR1 is MDHEN, CDR2 SYDVKM. The DNA of the CDR3 is TGTGCCAGCAGTTCCACCGGGACAGACTATGGCTACACCTTC. This codes for CASSSTGTDYGYTF.

This clonotype was counted once. The gene calls are TRBV6-2 or TRBV6-3 and TRBJ2-5; D is ambiguous. The CDR3 consists of 15 residues. Germline V gene sequence: CDR1 MNHEY, CDR2 SVGEGT. V was pared by 0 bases and J by 0 bases, with 8 bases between. CDR3 amino acids: CASSYSRQDQETQYF. The CDR3, as DNA: TGTGCCAGCAGTTACTCTCGGCAGGACCAAGAGACCCAGTACTTC.

This clonotype was counted ten times or more. J is TRBJ2-2 and V is TRBV5-1; maybe TRBD1 (6 bases). Germline lookup yields CDR1 SGHRS and CDR2 YFSETQ. V lost 6 bases, J lost 4 bases, and 16 bases lay in between. The CDR3 loop spans 15 amino acids. In nucleotides, the CDR3 is TGCGCCAGCACCGACCTCCAGGGGATCACCGGGGAGCTGTTTTTT. It translates to CASTDLQGITGELFF.

The chain combines TRBV29-1 with TRBJ2-3, with 10 bases lining up with TRBD2. The CDR3 has 16 amino acids. With V trimmed by 3 bases and J by 2 bases, 8 bases remained unmatched. The germline V gene encodes CDR1 SQVTM and CDR2 ANQGSEA. The CDR3 nucleotides are TGCAGCGTTGATTGGGTAGCGGGGGGAGTCACAGATACGCAGTATTTT. Protein: CSVDWVAGGVTDTQYF.

The J gene is TRBJ1-1, the V gene TRBV11-2; D is ambiguous. Per germline, CDR1 SGHAT and CDR2 FQNNGV. The CDR3 runs 13 residues. The V and J ends lost 5 bases and 1 base respectively, with 8 bases between them. The CDR3 bases are TGTGCCAGCAGCCAAACACCGAACACTGAAGCTTTCTTT. It specifies CASSQTPNTEAFF.

The rearrangement links TRBV6-5 to TRBJ2-1; D is possibly TRBD1 or TRBD2 (6 bases each). Trimming stripped 4 bases from V and 0 bases from J, with 7 bases between. The CDR3 runs to 14 residues. Germline lookup yields CDR1 MNHEY and CDR2 SVGAGI. The CDR3 nucleotides read TGTGCCAGCAGTTCGGGGGCCTCCTACAATGAGCAGTTCTTC. Encoded protein: CASSSGASYNEQFF.

The chain is built from TRBV20-1 and TRBJ1-5, with D perhaps TRBD1 (6 bases). The CDR3 has 14 residues. V dropped 1 base and J dropped 4 bases, with 11 bases sitting between them. Germline V gene data show CDR1 as DFQATT and CDR2 as SNEGSKA (reference sequence). The CDR3 reads CSARGHRENQPQHF. The CDR3 nucleotides read TGCAGTGCTAGAGGACACAGGGAGAATCAGCCCCAGCATTTT.

This chain links TRBV2 with TRBJ2-5; 10 bases are a match to TRBD2. There are 15 residues in the CDR3. Germline CDR1 SNHLY, CDR2 FYNNEI. The V segment lost 7 bases and the J segment 0 bases; nucleotides outside the gene matches: 5. DNA for the CDR3: TGTGCCAGCACCGATGGACTAGCGGACCAAGAGACCCAGTACTTC. Translated, it gives CASTDGLADQETQYF.

This chain connects TRBV5-4 to TRBJ1-1; D not certain. The germline gives CDR1 SGHNT, CDR2 YYREEE (reference sequence). The CDR3 contains 13 residues. V shed 0 bases and J shed 10 bases, with 13 bases lying between them. CDR3 in amino acids: CASSLGSGGVAFF. As DNA, the CDR3 is TGTGCCAGCAGCTTGGGGTCTGGAGGAGTAGCTTTCTTT.

The chain carries TRBV4-2 and TRBJ1-2; tentative D call: TRBD1 (5 bases). The germline V gene has CDR1 LGHNA and CDR2 YNFKEQ. This CDR3 has 15 residues. With 1 base removed from V and 1 base from J, the gap between germline ends came to 10 bases. CDR3 DNA: TGTGCCAGCAGCCAAGTGACAGCACTTAACTATGGCTACACCTTC. Translated, it gives CASSQVTALNYGYTF.

The CDR3 bases are TGTGCCAGCAGTGAATTTAAGACTGGGGGCAGATCTGGGGCCAACGTCCTGACTTTC. Its protein product is CASSEFKTGGRSGANVLTF. The chain has TRBV6-1 and TRBJ2-6; D possibly corresponds to TRBD1 (6 bases). V gave up 2 bases and J gave up 1 base, with 18 bases separating them. There are 19 residues in the CDR3. From germline, CDR1 is MNHNS and CDR2 SASEGT.

There are a few counts of this clonotype. The genes are TRBV23-1 and TRBJ1-5; TRBD1 agrees at 7 bases. TRBV23-1 is an ORF, and what it does is uncertain. Unmatched junction bases numbered 9, after V lost 3 bases and J lost 7 bases. The length of the CDR3 is 15 residues. CDR3 nucleotide sequence: TGCGCCAGCAGTCAGCCCGACAGGGATTGGCAGCCCCAGCATTTT. Encoded protein: CASSQPDRDWQPQHF.

The V call is TRBV28, the J call TRBJ2-3; 10 bases map to TRBD1. The V and J ends lost 2 bases and 2 bases, in that order; junction bases with no gene match: 7. The CDR3 spans 17 residues. CDR1 is MDHEN and CDR2 is SYDVKM in the germline V gene. CDR3 DNA: TGTGCCAGCAGTTTAGAAGACAGGGGGCGAGTCACAGATACGCAGTATTTT. It yields the protein CASSLEDRGRVTDTQYF.

V usage is TRBV20-1 and J usage is TRBJ1-6; perhaps TRBD1 as D (5 bases). The CDR3 totals 13 residues. CDR1 and CDR2 (germline): DFQATT, SNEGSKA (reference sequence). The V gene lost 6 bases and the J gene lost 9 bases, with 15 bases spanning the gap. DNA of the CDR3: TGCAGTGCAAGCGGCTCAAGGGGTTCACCCCTCCACTTT. Translated: CSASGSRGSPLHF.

The chain combines TRBV20-1 with TRBJ1-1; weak D call: TRBD1 (5 bases). The CDR3 runs to 13 residues. From germline, CDR1 is DFQATT and CDR2 SNEGSKA (reference sequence). V lost 6 bases and J lost 4, with 15 bases in between. CDR3 amino acids: CSARTGRGTEAFF. CDR3 coding DNA: TGCAGTGCCCGAACGGGGCGGGGCACTGAAGCTTTCTTT.

This clonotype was seen a single time. CDR3 region: CASSYGGGGARSEELFF. The DNA of the CDR3 is TGTGCCAGCAGTTACGGTGGGGGAGGGGCCCGAAGCGAGGAACTGTTTTTT. The chain combines TRBV6-6 with TRBJ1-4; a weak D match, TRBD1 (5 bases). This CDR3 contains 17 residues. Trimming took off 2 bases at V and 12 bases at J, with 25 bases between the two ends. Germline V gene lookup returns CDR1 MNHNY and CDR2 SVGAGI (reference sequence).

V gene TRBV7-2 combines with J gene TRBJ2-3, with D possibly being TRBD2 (6 bases). Trimming pared 4 bases from V and 6 bases from J, leaving 17 bases between. The CDR3 covers 15 residues. Germline V lookup: CDR1 SGHTA, CDR2 FQGNSA. CDR3 in amino acids: CASSCGGTGGDTQYF. The CDR3 DNA sequence: TGTGCCAGCAGCTGCGGCGGGACCGGTGGGGATACGCAGTATTTT.

This clonotype was observed a handful of times. The chain recombines TRBV3-1 with TRBJ2-5, with 9 bases identical to TRBD2. The V gene end was trimmed by 0 bases and the J gene end by 7 bases; junction bases not matched to a gene: 6. The CDR3 is 15 residues long. Germline-derived CDR1 and CDR2 are LGHDT and YNNKEL (reference sequence). The CDR3 DNA sequence: TGTGCCAGCAGCCAAGAGGCTAGCGGGGCTGGGACCCAGTACTTC. Its translation: CASSQEASGAGTQYF.

The rearrangement links TRBV9 to TRBJ2-3; 7 bases agree with TRBD1. Germline lookup yields CDR1 SGDLS and CDR2 YYNGEE. J was trimmed by 2 bases and V by 0 bases; bases with no gene match: 6. This CDR3 region has 16 residues. The CDR3 DNA sequence: TGTGCCAGCAGCGTAGGGTCGGGACAGCACACAGATACGCAGTATTTT. Encoded protein: CASSVGSGQHTDTQYF. Full variable domain (remainder filled in from reference TRBV9 and TRBJ2-3): DSGVTQTPKHLITATGQRVTLRCSPRSGDLSVYWYQQSLDQGLQFLIQYYNGEERAKGNILERFSAQQFPDLHSELNLSSLELGDSALYFCASSVGSGQHTDTQYFGPGTRLTVL.

This clonotype was counted a few times. The chain couples TRBV6-6 to TRBJ2-5; 9 nucleotides align to TRBD2. This CDR3 is 16 amino acids long. The germline gives CDR1 MNHNY, CDR2 SVGAGI (reference sequence). Trimming removed 5 bases from V and 1 base from J; junction bases left unmatched: 8. CDR3 in DNA: TGTGCCAGCAGTACCTTTGGTAGCGGGGGCCAAGAGACCCAGTACTTC. The encoded protein is CASSTFGSGGQETQYF.

V gene TRBV6-1 combines with J gene TRBJ1-1; 8 bases fit TRBD1. CDR3 length: 12 amino acids. Germline V lookup: CDR1 MNHNS, CDR2 SASEGT. The J segment lost 8 bases and the V segment lost 6 bases, leaving 5 bases of the junction unmatched. In DNA form, the CDR3 reads TGTGCCAGCAGGGTGGCAGGGGGCGAAGCTTTCTTT. As protein: CASRVAGGEAFF.